This TCR beta chain was retrieved from a study of long-term antiretroviral therapy in people with HIV. Study background: The oldest samples precede the 2015 immediate-ART recommendation by about a decade.

Germline V gene sequence: CDR1 MDHEN, CDR2 SYDVKM. This CDR3 has 14 amino acids. V lost 4 bases and J 12 bases, leaving 19 bases between the germline ends. Survey level was the resolution at which the v3.0 immunoSEQ assay ran. The table came from immunoSEQ multiplex PCR; TCRdb's copy has only in-frame clones and leaves some out. The sample lists 35,000 to 45,000 clones, 80% to 90% occurring once. Ahead of DNA extraction, samples held about 0.95-11 million cryopreserved PBMC each. This clone was counted once. The sequence was collected from a young man with HIV. The gene calls are TRBV28 and TRBJ2-1; D may be TRBD1 (6 bases). Material: unsorted PBMCs, obtained 2.2 years after starting antiretroviral therapy. The CDR3 DNA follows: TGTGCCAGCAGTTCACCTCAGGAAGGGGGTTGGCAGTTCTTC. As protein: CASSSPQEGGWQFF.